These T cell receptor beta chains were read from a single sample in a study of OX40 agonist ivuxolimab in advanced cancers. Here immunoSEQ multiplex PCR was the method, and the copy in TCRdb shows in-frame clones only, minus some. This sample has about 14,000 clones; over 75% occur once, and the top ten carry roughly 19%. The sequenced sample was CD4+ or CD8+ T cells sorted from blood, obtained in a trial of the OX40 agonist ivuxolimab. These receptors were taken from an adult with an advanced solid tumor such as melanoma, head and neck, liver or kidney cancer. Each CDR3 is given with its conserved first and last residue. A D gene is named only where the DNA matches it firmly. Clone size is shown for a subset of rows, as once, few, many or a class of expanded clone.

v_call: TRBV7-9
j_call: TRBJ2-7
clone_size: few
d_call: TRBD2
cdr3_nt: TGTGCCAGCAGCTTAAGGGTAGGGACTAGGGTCTACGAGCAGTACTTC
cdr3_aa: CASSLRVGTRVYEQYF

v_call: TRBV7-9
j_call: TRBJ1-1
clone_size: once
d_call: NA
cdr3_nt: TGTGCCAGCAGCCTAGTCGGGCCCTCGCTGGCTGAAGCTTTCTTT
cdr3_aa: CASSLVGPSLAEAFF

v_call: TRBV27
j_call: TRBJ2-1
clone_size: NA
d_call: NA
cdr3_nt: TGTGCCAGCAGCTCGGACAATCCCTCCTCCTACAATGAGCAGTTCTTC
cdr3_aa: CASSSDNPSSYNEQFF

v_call: TRBV27
j_call: TRBJ2-2
clone_size: once
d_call: NA
cdr3_nt: TGTGCCAGCAGGACAGTTAAAGGGGAGCTGTTTTTT
cdr3_aa: CASRTVKGELFF

v_call: TRBV7-9
j_call: TRBJ2-1
clone_size: NA
d_call: NA
cdr3_nt: TGTGCCAGCAGCCACGACTGGGGAGCAGAGTTCTTC
cdr3_aa: CASSHDWGAEFF

v_call: TRBV5-6
j_call: TRBJ2-5
clone_size: NA
d_call: NA
cdr3_nt: TGTGCCAGCAGCTTGATTCAGATTCAAGAGACCCAGTACTTC
cdr3_aa: CASSLIQIQETQYF

v_call: TRBV6-1
j_call: TRBJ2-1
clone_size: NA
d_call: NA
cdr3_nt: TGTGCCAGCAGTGTGGGGCCGACTCTGCAGTTCTTC
cdr3_aa: CASSVGPTLQFF

v_call: TRBV7-2
j_call: TRBJ2-7
clone_size: NA
d_call: NA
cdr3_nt: TGTGCCAGCAGCTTAGCTGGCGGGATCGAGCAGTACTTC
cdr3_aa: CASSLAGGIEQYF

v_call: TRBV27
j_call: TRBJ2-3
clone_size: NA
d_call: TRBD2
cdr3_nt: TGTGCCAGCAGTTTTGGCGGGAGGAGCACAGATACGCAGTATTTT
cdr3_aa: CASSFGGRSTDTQYF

v_call: TRBV7-2
j_call: TRBJ2-5
clone_size: NA
d_call: TRBD2
cdr3_nt: TGTGCCAGCAGTTACGGGGAGGGGCACATACAAGAGACCCAGTACTTC
cdr3_aa: CASSYGEGHIQETQYF

v_call: TRBV11-3
j_call: TRBJ1-5
clone_size: NA
d_call: NA
cdr3_nt: TGTGCCAGCAGCTTAGATCAGGTAGAAAACGAAGGGAATCAGCCCCAGCATTTT
cdr3_aa: CASSLDQVENEGNQPQHF

v_call: TRBV2
j_call: TRBJ1-5
clone_size: NA
d_call: TRBD1
cdr3_nt: TGTGCCAGCAGTGAACAATTGACAGGGGTCAGTCAGCCCCAGCATTTT
cdr3_aa: CASSEQLTGVSQPQHF

v_call: TRBV13
j_call: TRBJ1-1
clone_size: NA
d_call: TRBD1
cdr3_nt: TGTGCCAGCAGCTCGGACAGGACAAACACTGAAGCTTTCTTT
cdr3_aa: CASSSDRTNTEAFF

v_call: TRBV19
j_call: TRBJ2-7
clone_size: NA
d_call: NA
cdr3_nt: TGTGCCAGTAGCGACGGAAGAGGGGGACGCTACGAGCAGTACTTC
cdr3_aa: CASSDGRGGRYEQYF

v_call: TRBV6-4
j_call: TRBJ1-1
clone_size: NA
d_call: NA
cdr3_nt: TGTGCCAGCAGCCAGCGCCCCCAATCCTCCATGAACACTGAAGCTTTCTTT
cdr3_aa: CASSQRPQSSMNTEAFF

v_call: TRBV7-9
j_call: TRBJ2-7
clone_size: NA
d_call: NA
cdr3_nt: TGTGCCAGCAGCTTAGATTCGGCAAATCTGTACTTC
cdr3_aa: CASSLDSANLYF

v_call: TRBV27
j_call: TRBJ1-1
clone_size: NA
d_call: NA
cdr3_nt: TGTGCCAGCGGCCCATTGGGGATTTCCCGGAACACTGAAGCTTTCTTT
cdr3_aa: CASGPLGISRNTEAFF

v_call: TRBV6-4
j_call: TRBJ2-1
clone_size: NA
d_call: TRBD1
cdr3_nt: TGTGCCAGCAGTGACTGGGACAGGGGGAGGGATGAGCAGTTCTTC
cdr3_aa: CASSDWDRGRDEQFF

v_call: TRBV29-1
j_call: TRBJ1-5
clone_size: NA
d_call: NA
cdr3_nt: TGCAGCGTCCTGATAGGTAATAGCAATCAGCCCCAGCATTTT
cdr3_aa: CSVLIGNSNQPQHF

v_call: TRBV5-6
j_call: TRBJ2-3
clone_size: NA
d_call: NA
cdr3_nt: TGTGCCAGCAGCTCAGCGTTACGCACAGATACGCAGTATTTT
cdr3_aa: CASSSALRTDTQYF

v_call: TRBV10-3
j_call: TRBJ1-4
clone_size: NA
d_call: TRBD1
cdr3_nt: TGTGCCATCAGTGACAGGGGGACAACTAATGAAAAACTGTTTTTT
cdr3_aa: CAISDRGTTNEKLFF

v_call: TRBV5-5
j_call: TRBJ2-5
clone_size: NA
d_call: NA
cdr3_nt: TGTGCCAGCAGCTCCCGGGGCCAAGAGACCCAGTACTTC
cdr3_aa: CASSSRGQETQYF

v_call: TRBV30
j_call: TRBJ2-2
clone_size: NA
d_call: NA
cdr3_nt: TGTGCCTGGAGTATGGGTGCCGGGGAGCTGTTTTTT
cdr3_aa: CAWSMGAGELFF

v_call: TRBV27
j_call: TRBJ2-7
clone_size: once
d_call: NA
cdr3_nt: TGTGCCAGCAGTTTCAGGGGACCCCTACACTACGAGCAGTACTTC
cdr3_aa: CASSFRGPLHYEQYF

v_call: TRBV6-6
j_call: TRBJ2-7
clone_size: NA
d_call: NA
cdr3_nt: TGTGCCAGCAGCTCCGGGAGACCCACCTACGAGCAGTACTTC
cdr3_aa: CASSSGRPTYEQYF

v_call: TRBV27
j_call: TRBJ1-4
clone_size: NA
d_call: NA
cdr3_nt: TGTGCCAGCAGAGCTATTGGCAGGGTAAGGGAAAAACTGTTTTTT
cdr3_aa: CASRAIGRVREKLFF

v_call: TRBV5-1
j_call: TRBJ2-1
clone_size: NA
d_call: TRBD2
cdr3_nt: TGCGCCAGCAGCTTCGCCCCGGGGGGGAACAATGAGCAGTTCTTC
cdr3_aa: CASSFAPGGNNEQFF

v_call: TRBV4-1
j_call: TRBJ1-3
clone_size: NA
d_call: NA
cdr3_nt: TGCGCCAGCAGCCGAATAACTGGTGGAAACACCATATATTTT
cdr3_aa: CASSRITGGNTIYF

v_call: TRBV7-8
j_call: TRBJ2-2
clone_size: few
d_call: NA
cdr3_nt: TGTGCCAGCAGCTTATCCGGGGAGCTGTTTTTT
cdr3_aa: CASSLSGELFF

v_call: TRBV27
j_call: TRBJ2-7
clone_size: NA
d_call: TRBD2
cdr3_nt: TGTGCCAGCAGTTACTCTGCCCCTAGCGGGGAGACCTACGAGCAGTACTTC
cdr3_aa: CASSYSAPSGETYEQYF

v_call: TRBV28
j_call: TRBJ2-5
clone_size: NA
d_call: NA
cdr3_nt: TGTGCCAGCAGTCCGCACGGGCGGCTCCAAGAGACCCAGTACTTC
cdr3_aa: CASSPHGRLQETQYF

v_call: TRBV7-8
j_call: TRBJ1-5
clone_size: once
d_call: NA
cdr3_nt: TGTGCCAGCAGCTTAGTTTGGTCTACGGCATACAATCAGCCCCAGCATTTT
cdr3_aa: CASSLVWSTAYNQPQHF

v_call: TRBV6-1
j_call: TRBJ2-7
clone_size: once
d_call: NA
cdr3_nt: TGTGCCAGCAGTTGGGTTTCCTACGAGCAGTACTTC
cdr3_aa: CASSWVSYEQYF

v_call: TRBV27
j_call: TRBJ2-1
clone_size: NA
d_call: TRBD2
cdr3_nt: TGTGCCAGCACCATTAGCGGGAGCAACAATGAGCAGTTCTTC
cdr3_aa: CASTISGSNNEQFF

v_call: TRBV28
j_call: TRBJ2-1
clone_size: NA
d_call: NA
cdr3_nt: TGTGCCAGCAGTCAGACAATTTACAATGAGCAGTTCTTC
cdr3_aa: CASSQTIYNEQFF

v_call: TRBV27
j_call: TRBJ2-3
clone_size: once
d_call: TRBD2
cdr3_nt: TGTGCCAGCAGTTTATGGGAGGGTGGGCCAGATACGCAGTATTTT
cdr3_aa: CASSLWEGGPDTQYF

v_call: TRBV19
j_call: TRBJ2-7
clone_size: once
d_call: TRBD2
cdr3_nt: TGTGCCAGTGGACCAGCGGGAGTCGAGCAGTACTTC
cdr3_aa: CASGPAGVEQYF

v_call: TRBV7-6
j_call: TRBJ2-3
clone_size: NA
d_call: NA
cdr3_nt: TGTGCCAGCAGCTTAGAGACCCACCCTAGCACAGATACGCAGTATTTT
cdr3_aa: CASSLETHPSTDTQYF

v_call: TRBV5-6
j_call: TRBJ2-5
clone_size: NA
d_call: NA
cdr3_nt: TGTGCCAGCAGCTTTTGGGGGTTCCAAGAGACCCAGTACTTC
cdr3_aa: CASSFWGFQETQYF

v_call: TRBV5-1
j_call: TRBJ1-1
clone_size: NA
d_call: NA
cdr3_nt: TGCGCCAGCAGTCCGGACGGGACGAACACTGAAGCTTTCTTT
cdr3_aa: CASSPDGTNTEAFF

v_call: TRBV28
j_call: TRBJ1-5
clone_size: few
d_call: NA
cdr3_nt: TGTGCCAGCAGCACAATCTCAGGAAGACTTAGCAATCAGCCCCAGCATTTT
cdr3_aa: CASSTISGRLSNQPQHF